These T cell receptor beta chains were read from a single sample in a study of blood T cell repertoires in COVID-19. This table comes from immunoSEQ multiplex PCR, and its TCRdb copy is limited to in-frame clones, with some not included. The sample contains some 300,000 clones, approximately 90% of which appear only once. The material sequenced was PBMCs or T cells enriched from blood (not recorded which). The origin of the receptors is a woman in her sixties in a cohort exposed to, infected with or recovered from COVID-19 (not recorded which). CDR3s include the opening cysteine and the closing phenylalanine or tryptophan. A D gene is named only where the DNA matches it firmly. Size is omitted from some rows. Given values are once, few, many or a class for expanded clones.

CDR3 protein: CASSRPGSGANVLTF; clone size: -; V gene: TRBV19; D gene: -; J gene: TRBJ2-6
CDR3 protein: CASSLEGATDTQYF; clone size: -; V gene: TRBV7-8; D gene: -; J gene: TRBJ2-3
CDR3 protein: CSVEDLGGHGTDTQYF; clone size: -; V gene: TRBV29-1; D gene: -; J gene: TRBJ2-3
CDR3 protein: CARNRTSGNTIYF; clone size: -; V gene: TRBV28; D gene: -; J gene: TRBJ1-3
CDR3 protein: CASSAQTGGTGELFF; clone size: -; V gene: TRBV9; D gene: -; J gene: TRBJ2-2
CDR3 protein: CATSDPRQGRPYEQYF; clone size: once; V gene: TRBV24-1; D gene: TRBD1; J gene: TRBJ2-7
CDR3 protein: CASSTRGEGITEAFF; clone size: -; V gene: TRBV28; D gene: -; J gene: TRBJ1-1
CDR3 protein: CASSLAETSGSLQYF; clone size: once; V gene: TRBV7-9; D gene: TRBD2; J gene: TRBJ2-5
CDR3 protein: CASSLDRGSYGYTF; clone size: -; V gene: TRBV28; D gene: -; J gene: TRBJ1-2
CDR3 protein: CASSQGLTNTEAFF; clone size: -; V gene: TRBV3-1/TRBV3-2; D gene: -; J gene: TRBJ1-1
CDR3 protein: CASRDGQLSNQPQHF; clone size: once; V gene: TRBV19; D gene: -; J gene: TRBJ1-5
CDR3 protein: CASSLLSGSGANVLTF; clone size: -; V gene: TRBV7-9; D gene: -; J gene: TRBJ2-6
CDR3 protein: CASSKTEGSNQPQHF; clone size: -; V gene: TRBV2; D gene: -; J gene: TRBJ1-5
CDR3 protein: CASSLSGQTSGNTIYF; clone size: -; V gene: TRBV7-2; D gene: TRBD1; J gene: TRBJ1-3
CDR3 protein: CASSPGQGEQLVSYEQYF; clone size: once; V gene: TRBV5-1; D gene: TRBD1; J gene: TRBJ2-7
CDR3 protein: CASSLLGSYNEQFF; clone size: -; V gene: TRBV11-2; D gene: -; J gene: TRBJ2-1
CDR3 protein: CASSRRDRGNEAFF; clone size: -; V gene: TRBV27; D gene: TRBD1; J gene: TRBJ1-1
CDR3 protein: CASREGGENTGELFF; clone size: -; V gene: TRBV5-1; D gene: -; J gene: TRBJ2-2
CDR3 protein: CASSYSNRENTEAFF; clone size: -; V gene: TRBV6-6; D gene: -; J gene: TRBJ1-1
CDR3 protein: CASSLAGRSLGNEKLFF; clone size: -; V gene: TRBV5-1; D gene: -; J gene: TRBJ1-4
CDR3 protein: CAWSSTRLDEQFF; clone size: -; V gene: TRBV30; D gene: -; J gene: TRBJ2-1
CDR3 protein: CASSESPPYEQYF; clone size: -; V gene: TRBV10-1; D gene: -; J gene: TRBJ2-7
CDR3 protein: CAWSNPGQGVNYGYTF; clone size: -; V gene: TRBV30; D gene: TRBD1; J gene: TRBJ1-2
CDR3 protein: CAWSTPGRIYGYTF; clone size: -; V gene: TRBV30; D gene: -; J gene: TRBJ1-2
CDR3 protein: CASSQELAGVTDTQYF; clone size: -; V gene: TRBV4-1; D gene: TRBD2; J gene: TRBJ2-3
CDR3 protein: CASSRDSRNEKLFF; clone size: -; V gene: TRBV28; D gene: TRBD1; J gene: TRBJ1-4
CDR3 protein: CAWSTWTSGSGSYNEQFF; clone size: -; V gene: TRBV30; D gene: TRBD2; J gene: TRBJ2-1
CDR3 protein: CATKDRNSYNEQFF; clone size: -; V gene: TRBV24-1; D gene: -; J gene: TRBJ2-1
CDR3 protein: CATSRGTSSTDTQYF; clone size: -; V gene: TRBV24-1; D gene: -; J gene: TRBJ2-3
CDR3 protein: CASPSYNEQFF; clone size: -; V gene: TRBV6-4; D gene: -; J gene: TRBJ2-1
CDR3 protein: CASKPGYSYNEQFF; clone size: -; V gene: TRBV21-1; D gene: -; J gene: TRBJ2-1
CDR3 protein: CASTKCPGTSGRATFYEQYF; clone size: few; V gene: TRBV6-8; D gene: TRBD2; J gene: TRBJ2-7
CDR3 protein: CASSFPHVAGGSNEQFF; clone size: -; V gene: TRBV5-1; D gene: TRBD2; J gene: TRBJ2-1
CDR3 protein: CASTREGAFYGYTF; clone size: -; V gene: TRBV28; D gene: TRBD1; J gene: TRBJ1-2